This T cell receptor beta chain was retrieved from a study of OX40 agonist ivuxolimab in advanced cancers. For the wider study: Ivuxolimab, which targeted the costimulatory receptor OX40 (CD134), was an agonistic, fully human IgG2 monoclonal antibody. Intravenous ivuxolimab was administered to patients every 2 weeks at six dose levels: 0.01, 0.1, 0.3, 1.5, 3 and 10 mg/kg. Of the 50 to 55 dose-escalation patients, hepatocellular carcinoma was present in around 20, melanoma in around 15, renal cell carcinoma in 9 and head and neck cancer in 9. The dose-escalation cohort was 82.7% male with a mean age of approximately 60 years, ranging from roughly 23 to 90. Prior anti-PD-1, anti-PD-L1 or anti-CTLA-4 therapy was permitted, and approximately 41% of dose-escalation patients had received checkpoint inhibitors. Partial responses occurred in three dose-escalation patients, of whom one had hepatocellular carcinoma and two had cutaneous melanoma. The purpose of peripheral TCRbeta sequencing was to test whether ivuxolimab changed TCR sequence diversity and led to clonal T-cell expansion. The monotherapy dose-escalation portion (N of about 49 patients) of the phase I ivuxolimab trial is reported in the paper.

This clone was recorded a few times. Its antigen remains undetermined. No per-base quality is available; no much larger clone lies one base away. Patients with a history of autoimmune disease or receiving systemic immunosuppression were excluded from the trial. Peripheral blood for TCR sequencing was collected from all dose cohorts at baseline, on cycle 4 day 1, and on cycle 7 day 1. Samples came from an open-label, multicenter, first-in-human phase I dose-escalation trial of ivuxolimab. Adults with locally advanced or metastatic melanoma, renal cell, hepatocellular, or head and neck squamous cell carcinoma were enrolled in the trial. CD4+ and CD8+ T cells were sorted separately from peripheral blood before TCR sequencing. Genomic DNA was extracted from sorted cells for sequencing of the TCRbeta CDR3 region. TCRbeta CDR3 regions were sequenced using the immunoSEQ Assay. TCRdb took this table from immuneACCESS and kept in-frame rearrangements with V and J called. Such tables lack part of the clones; where checked against another copy, unresolved V genes explain under half of the gap, and the rest is unexplained. The sample table contains approximately 60,000 clones; only one count was recorded for approximately 89% of them. Roughly 13% of the sample is held by the ten biggest clonotypes.

The paper as a whole reports these results and caveats: Antigen specificity was not determined for the clonally expanded peripheral T cells. In partial responders in the 0.1-3.0 mg/kg groups, normalized peripheral clonal expansion was found to be among the lowest, especially among CD8+ T cells. At doses of 0.1 to 3.0 mg/kg, clonal expansion of both CD4+ and CD8+ T cells in blood was seen between baseline and week 6. After ivuxolimab, more expanded clones were found on average in CD8+ T cells than in CD4+ T cells. Low levels of normalized T-cell clonal expansion were also seen in some patients who did not respond.

Germline trimming: 5 bases from V, 4 bases from J; junction bases outside gene matches: 14. CDR1 and CDR2 are drawn from the germline V gene (reference sequence): LNHDA, SQIVND. Spanning cysteine to phenylalanine, the CDR3 consists of 17 amino acids. The kept DNA is CDR3 alone, 51 bases in frame from the first base. The source of this sequence is an adult with an advanced solid tumor such as melanoma, head and neck, liver or kidney cancer. The sample here was CD4+ or CD8+ T cells sorted from blood, taken in a trial of the OX40 agonist ivuxolimab. The chain couples TRBV19 to TRBJ2-3, with TRBD2 identical over 8 junction bases. The DNA is TGTGCCAGTAGTCCCCGGACTAGCCCCAGAGGCGCAGATACGCAGTATTTT. It encodes CASSPRTSPRGADTQYF.